This T cell receptor (beta chain) was identified during a study of T cell changes during pregnancy in multiple sclerosis. The CDR3 is 14 residues long. The V and J ends lost 2 bases and 4 bases respectively, with 9 bases between them. Germline V gene sequence: CDR1 MDHEN, CDR2 SYDVKM. Sequencing used immunoSEQ multiplex PCR; TCRdb keeps in-frame clones, though not all of them. The profile covers 35,000 to 45,000 clones, with about 90% appearing a single time and over 1.5% taken by the ten largest. This TCR came from a female donor in good health, enrolled as a control in a pregnancy study. The sequenced sample was CD4+ T cells from peripheral blood mononuclear cells, obtained after pregnancy. The genes are TRBV28 and TRBJ2-1, with D maybe TRBD2 (5 bases). CDR3: CASSLEGEYNEQFF. CDR3 bases: TGTGCCAGCAGTTTAGAGGGAGAGTACAATGAGCAGTTCTTC.